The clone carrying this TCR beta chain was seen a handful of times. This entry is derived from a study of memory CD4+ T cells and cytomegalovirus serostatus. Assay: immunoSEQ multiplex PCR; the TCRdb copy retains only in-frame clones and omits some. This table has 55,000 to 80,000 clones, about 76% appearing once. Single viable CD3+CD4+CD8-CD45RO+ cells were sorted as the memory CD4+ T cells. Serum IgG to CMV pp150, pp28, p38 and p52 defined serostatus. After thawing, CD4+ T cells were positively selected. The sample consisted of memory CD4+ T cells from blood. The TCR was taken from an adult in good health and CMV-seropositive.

The CDR3 DNA is TGTGCCACCCACACGTCTGCAGCGAACACTGAAGCTTTCTTT. It is translated as CATHTSAANTEAFF. The chain uses TRBV10-3 and TRBJ1-1; D unresolved. Germline assignment: CDR1 ENHRY and CDR2 SYGVKD. CDR3 length: 14 residues. Trimming left V 10 bases short and J 1 base short, with 16 bases between.